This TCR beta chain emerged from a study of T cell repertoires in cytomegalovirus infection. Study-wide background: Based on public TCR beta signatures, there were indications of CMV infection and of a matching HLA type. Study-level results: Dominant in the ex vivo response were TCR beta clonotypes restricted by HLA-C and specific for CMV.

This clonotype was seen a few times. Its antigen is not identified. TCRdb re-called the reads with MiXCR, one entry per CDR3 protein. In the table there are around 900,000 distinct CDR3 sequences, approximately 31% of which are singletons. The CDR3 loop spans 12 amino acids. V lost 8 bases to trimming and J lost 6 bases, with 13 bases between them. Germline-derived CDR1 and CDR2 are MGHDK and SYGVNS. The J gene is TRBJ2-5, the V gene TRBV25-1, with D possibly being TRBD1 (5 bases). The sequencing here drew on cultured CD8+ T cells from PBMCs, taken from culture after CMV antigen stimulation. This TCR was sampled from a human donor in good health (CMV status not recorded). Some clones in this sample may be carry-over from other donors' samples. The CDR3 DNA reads TGTGCCAGCCAGGGTAGAGGAAAGACCCAGTACTTC. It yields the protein CASQGRGKTQYF.